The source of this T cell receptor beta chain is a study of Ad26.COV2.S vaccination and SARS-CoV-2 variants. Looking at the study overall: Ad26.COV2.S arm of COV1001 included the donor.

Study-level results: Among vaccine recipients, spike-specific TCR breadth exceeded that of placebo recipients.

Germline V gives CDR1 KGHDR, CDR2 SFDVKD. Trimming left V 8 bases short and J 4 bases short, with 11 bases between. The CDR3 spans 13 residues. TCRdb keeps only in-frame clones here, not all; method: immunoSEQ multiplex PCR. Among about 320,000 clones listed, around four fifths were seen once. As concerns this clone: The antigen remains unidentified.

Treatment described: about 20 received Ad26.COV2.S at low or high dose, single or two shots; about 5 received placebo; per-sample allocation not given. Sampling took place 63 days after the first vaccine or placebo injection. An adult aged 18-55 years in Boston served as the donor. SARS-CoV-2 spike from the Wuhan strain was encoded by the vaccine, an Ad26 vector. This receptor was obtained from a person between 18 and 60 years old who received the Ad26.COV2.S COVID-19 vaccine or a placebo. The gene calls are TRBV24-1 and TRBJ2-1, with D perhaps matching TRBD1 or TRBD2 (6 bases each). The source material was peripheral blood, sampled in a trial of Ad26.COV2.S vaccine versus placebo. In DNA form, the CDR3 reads TGTGCCACCAACGGGGGCGTATACAATGAGCAGTTCTTC. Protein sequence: CATNGGVYNEQFF.